This record covers a single T cell receptor beta chain. V was shortened by 5 bases and J by 1 base, with 20 bases between the two germline ends. CDR3 length equals 17 residues. CDR1 is SGHDT and CDR2 is YYEEEE in the germline V gene. The entry originates in a study of blood T cell repertoires in COVID-19. Study overall: T cells, B-cell-depleted T cells, or PBMCs provided the cDNA or gDNA that served as material.

Here immunoSEQ multiplex PCR was the method, and the copy in TCRdb shows in-frame clones only, minus some. The data hold some 410,000 clones, with around 87% observed a single time. The sequencing sample was made of PBMCs or T cells enriched from blood (not recorded which). This clonotype was sampled from a woman in her twenties or thirties with acute COVID-19. V is TRBV5-6 and J is TRBJ2-3; D ambiguous. The CDR3 nucleotides read TGTGCCAGCAGTTCCCTCCGGGTCCCTCGGGGCACAGATACGCAGTATTTT. Its translation: CASSSLRVPRGTDTQYF.